One sample yielded the 14 T cell receptor beta chains listed below, sequenced in a study of cytomegalovirus exposure and HLA in healthy donors (dated by TCRdb to 2016 to 2017). The method behind the library was the immunoSEQ multiplex PCR assay. For the multiplex PCR, a mixture combining 60 forward primers for TCR Vbeta segments and 13 reverse primers for TCR Jbeta segments was used. The table comes from immuneACCESS by way of TCRdb, which keeps in-frame sequences with V and J called. Part of the clones is missing from these tables; in studies checked, under half for an unresolved V gene and the rest for unknown reasons. This sample has some 200,000 clones in its table, and over 80% of those were observed once. The ten largest account for roughly 0.71% of the sample. Specimen: PBMCs. Every receptor here comes from a boy aged 2 to 9 in good health and CMV-seronegative.

V and J are TRBV6-5 and TRBJ1-4, with TRBD1 matching over 7 bases. J gave up 3 bases and V 6 bases, and 7 bases lay outside the gene matches. Germline V lookup: CDR1 MNHEY, CDR2 SVGAGI. The CDR3 spans 15 residues. CDR3 sequence (DNA): TGTGCCAGCAGCTCTCCGGGACAGCCTAATGAAAAACTGTTTTTT. This gives the protein CASSSPGQPNEKLFF.

The chain recombines TRBV2 with TRBJ2-3, with D possibly TRBD2 on 6 matching bases. The CDR3 spans 16 residues. In germline, CDR1 is SNHLY, CDR2 FYNNEI. V was clipped by 2 bases and J by 6 bases, with 18 bases between them. CDR3: CASSEWGDGASDTQYF. CDR3 in DNA: TGTGCCAGCAGTGAATGGGGGGACGGGGCATCGGATACGCAGTATTTT.

This chain links TRBV2 with TRBJ1-2, with a possible D match to TRBD1 (6 bases). The germline V gene encodes CDR1 SNHLY and CDR2 FYNNEI. CDR3 size: 15 residues. The V end lost 8 bases, the J end lost 2 bases, and 18 bases lay between the germline ends. CDR3 sequence: CASENWRTDNYGYTF. The CDR3 DNA reads TGTGCCAGCGAGAATTGGCGGACAGACAACTATGGCTACACCTTC.

This clone was detected only a few times. The chain couples TRBV7-9 to TRBJ1-4; D is perhaps TRBD1 (6 bases). CDR1 SEHNR and CDR2 FQNEAQ come from the germline V gene (reference sequence). The CDR3 length is 14 residues. Trimming cost V 3 bases and J 3 bases, with 8 bases left between them. CDR3 sequence reads: CASSFGTSNEKLFF. The DNA for the CDR3 is TGTGCCAGCAGCTTCGGGACATCTAATGAAAAACTGTTTTTT.

V gene TRBV7-8 combines with J gene TRBJ2-7; 8 bases match TRBD2. The CDR3 is 16 amino acids. Germline-derived CDR1 and CDR2 are SGHVS and FQNEAQ. The trim removed 2 bases at V and 4 bases at J, leaving 10 bases unmatched. The CDR3 DNA reads TGTGCCAGCAGCTTATTACTAGCGGCTCATTCATACGAGCAGTACTTC. Translating gives CASSLLLAAHSYEQYF.

The rearrangement uses TRBV9 and TRBJ1-2; no firm D call. CDR1 and CDR2 from the germline V gene are SGDLS and YYNGEE. This CDR3 has 13 residues. The V end lost 0 bases, the J end lost 6 bases, and 9 bases lay between the germline ends. The CDR3 region is CASSVGEKDGYTF. The CDR3 DNA reads as TGTGCCAGCAGCGTAGGGGAGAAAGATGGCTACACCTTC. Full variable domain (rest looked up from reference TRBV9 and TRBJ1-2): DSGVTQTPKHLITATGQRVTLRCSPRSGDLSVYWYQQSLDQGLQFLIQYYNGEERAKGNILERFSAQQFPDLHSELNLSSLELGDSALYFCASSVGEKDGYTFGSGTRLTVV.

The V gene is TRBV13, the J gene TRBJ1-2, with a possible D match to TRBD1 (5 bases). The length of the CDR3 is 14 residues. Germline CDR1 reads PRHDT; CDR2 reads FYEKMQ (reference sequence). The germline V and J ends were trimmed by 0 bases and 7 bases, with 12 bases remaining between them. The CDR3 sequence is CASSLGRDFCGYTF. The CDR3 region has the DNA TGTGCCAGCAGCTTAGGTCGGGACTTCTGTGGCTACACCTTC. Combining the CDR3 with reference TRBV13 and TRBJ1-2 gives the whole variable domain AAGVIQSPRHLIKEKRETATLKCYPIPRHDTVYWYQQGPGQDPQFLISFYEKMQSDKGSIPDRFSAQQFSDYHSELNMSSLELGDSALYFCASSLGRDFCGYTFGSGTRLTVV.

The chain is built from TRBV18 and TRBJ1-5; D possibly corresponds to TRBD1 (5 bases). Per the germline V gene, CDR1 is KGHSH and CDR2 is LQKENI. V dropped 3 bases and J dropped 6 bases, with 12 bases sitting between them. There are 14 residues in the CDR3. The CDR3 loop is CASSPGGPFQPQHF. The CDR3 DNA sequence: TGTGCCAGCTCACCGGGGGGACCCTTTCAGCCCCAGCATTTT.

V is TRBV7-2 and J is TRBJ2-3, with TRBD2 matching over 11 bases. V lost 4 bases to trimming and J lost 3 bases; unmatched junction nucleotides: 3. Germline V lookup: CDR1 SGHTA, CDR2 FQGNSA. The CDR3 is 15 residues long. CDR3 sequence (DNA): TGTGCCAGCAGCTCGGGACTAGCGGATACAGATACGCAGTATTTT. Residues: CASSSGLADTDTQYF.

The gene calls are TRBV19 and TRBJ1-1; the D gene is possibly TRBD1 (5 bases). The CDR3 is made up of 13 amino acids. Germline lookup yields CDR1 LNHDA and CDR2 SQIVND (reference sequence). Trimming removed 6 bases from V and 4 bases from J, with 12 bases in between. For the CDR3, the DNA is TGTGCCAGTAGGAGCCGGGGGGGCACTGAAGCTTTCTTT. This encodes CASRSRGGTEAFF.

The rearrangement links TRBV27 to TRBJ2-1; the D gene is possibly TRBD1 (6 bases). This CDR3 comprises 14 residues. Trimming left V 0 bases short and J 4 bases short, with 7 bases between. CDR1 is MNHEY, CDR2 SMNVEV, per germline (reference sequence). The CDR3 spells CASSLSGQYNEQFF. CDR3 nucleotides: TGTGCCAGCAGTTTATCGGGACAATACAATGAGCAGTTCTTC.

The rearrangement links TRBV6-1 to TRBJ1-1; a possible D gene is TRBD1 (6 bases). Trimming took 5 bases from V and 8 from J, leaving 9 bases between them. CDR3 size: 11 residues. CDR1 is MNHNS, CDR2 SASEGT, per germline. The CDR3 sequence is CASSLTGEAFF. DNA of the CDR3: TGTGCCAGCAGTCTGACAGGAGAAGCTTTCTTT.

This clone was seen a handful of times. One end of the junction fails to match germline, which may point to a read error. The chain links TRBV5-1 to TRBJ2-7; tentative D call: TRBD1 (6 bases). CDR1 SGHRS and CDR2 YFSETQ come from the germline V gene. The CDR3 is 13 residues long. The CDR3 DNA follows: TGCGCCAGCAGCTTTCGACAGGCAGGCCCATTTGTCTTC. Amino acid sequence: CASSFRQAGPFVF.

This chain links TRBV6-5 with TRBJ2-2, with TRBD2 identical over 8 bases. V shed 6 bases and J 4 bases; nucleotides not matched to a gene: 7. In germline, CDR1 is MNHEY, CDR2 SVGAGI. The CDR3 runs to 15 residues. This CDR3 is CASSKSGSGTGELFF. CDR3 nucleotide sequence: TGTGCCAGCAGCAAAAGCGGGAGTGGCACCGGGGAGCTGTTTTTT.